The source of this TCR beta chain is a study of naive and memory T cell subsets. After CD4 positive bead selection, the CD4-negative fraction gave CD8 T cells. Points on this clonotype: Its specificity is unknown.

General study points: Possibly reflecting memory cells re-expressing CD45RA, a few larger clonotypes occurred in naive repertoires, especially CD8. The power law exponent of TCR abundance differed between naive and memory cells.

Both TRBC1 and TRBC2 were covered by a beta constant-region primer of two equimolar oligonucleotides. Ligated cDNA was amplified by four rounds of PCR with nested alpha and beta constant-region primers and SP2. TCRdb itself ran the UMI-ligation and nested PCR reads through MiXCR, one entry per CDR3 protein. The sample carries 150,000 or so distinct CDR3 sequences, 22% recorded once. The clonotype comes from a human donor in good health. Sample: naive CD4+ T cells from blood.

The CDR3 sequence is CATSRGGGRERETQYF. The CDR3 DNA sequence: TGTGCCACCAGCAGAGGCGGGGGTCGGGAGCGAGAGACCCAGTACTTC. The chain has TRBV15 and TRBJ2-5; 7 bases fit TRBD2. The germline V gene has CDR1 LNHNV and CDR2 YYDKDF (reference sequence). The CDR3 extends over 16 amino acids. V lost 1 base, J lost 4 bases, and 9 bases stayed unmatched. Based on the CDR3 plus reference TRBV15 and TRBJ2-5, the full variable domain is DAMVIQNPRYQVTQFGKPVTLSCSQTLNHNVMYWYQQKSSQAPKLLFHYYDKDFNNEADTPDNFQSRRPNTSFCFLDIRSPGLGDTAMYLCATSRGGGRERETQYFGPGTRLLVL.